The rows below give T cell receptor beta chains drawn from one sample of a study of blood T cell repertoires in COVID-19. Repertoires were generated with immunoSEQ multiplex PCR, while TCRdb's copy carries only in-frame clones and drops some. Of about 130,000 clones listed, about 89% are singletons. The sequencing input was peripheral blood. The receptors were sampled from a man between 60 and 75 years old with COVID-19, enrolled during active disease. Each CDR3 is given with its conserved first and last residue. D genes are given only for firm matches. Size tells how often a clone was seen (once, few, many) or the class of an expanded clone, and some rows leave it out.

TGTGCCAGCAGCCCAGGAGCGGGGGGTCACGAGCAGTACTTC,CASSPGAGGHEQYF,TRBV9,TRBD2,TRBJ2-7,-
TGTGCCAGCAGCGCAGGGGTTGAGAACATTCAGTACTTC,CASSAGVENIQYF,TRBV9,-,TRBJ2-4,-
TGTGCCAGTAGTTCGGGTGGGTATAATCAGCCCCAGCATTTT,CASSSGGYNQPQHF,TRBV19,-,TRBJ1-5,few
TGTGCCAGCGGGAGGGTTTCCGGGGAGCTGTTTTTT,CASGRVSGELFF,TRBV6-6,TRBD2,TRBJ2-2,-
TGTGCCAGCAGTTACCTTACGAGGGCTGGATTTGAGCAGTACTTC,CASSYLTRAGFEQYF,TRBV6-5,-,TRBJ2-7,-
TGTGCCAGCACCCAGACGGGACAACTTTCATCCACCATATATTTT,CASTQTGQLSSTIYF,TRBV28,-,TRBJ1-3,-
TGTGCCAGCTCATCGAAGACAGGGCCCCTCGACTATGGCTACACCTTC,CASSSKTGPLDYGYTF,TRBV18,TRBD1,TRBJ1-2,-
TGTGCCAGCAGCCAAGATCACACAGGGGTAAAGTACGAGCAGTACTTC,CASSQDHTGVKYEQYF,TRBV14,TRBD1,TRBJ2-7,-
TGCGCCAGCTGGGGTGACATCGGGGTCGAGACCCAGTACTTC,CASWGDIGVETQYF,TRBV5-1,-,TRBJ2-5,-
TGTGCCAGCAGCTCGGACAGGGCCCCCATCATGCCCCAGCATTTT,CASSSDRAPIMPQHF,TRBV7-9,TRBD1,TRBJ1-5,-
TGTGCCAGCAGTTTTAATTGGGGCCAGGGGGCTGTTCTGGATACGCAGTATTTT,CASSFNWGQGAVLDTQYF,TRBV27,TRBD1,TRBJ2-3,-
TGTGCCAGCAGTCCTCCTGGGGGCTTATTTCAGCCCCAGCATTTT,CASSPPGGLFQPQHF,TRBV28,-,TRBJ1-5,-
TGTGCCAGCAGCCGCGACCCCGGAGGCTATAATTCACCCCTCCACTTT,CASSRDPGGYNSPLHF,TRBV28,-,TRBJ1-6,-
TGTGCCAGCAGTCTCACGGGGGTTGAGACCCAGTACTTC,CASSLTGVETQYF,TRBV6-2/TRBV6-3,-,TRBJ2-5,-